The T cell receptor beta chain described here comes from a study of human thymus T cells. Measured with immunoSEQ multiplex PCR; TCRdb has only the in-frame clones, and not every one. Among about 130,000 clones listed, around 94% were seen once. The CDR3 spans 17 residues. CDR1 and CDR2 from the germline V gene are SGDLS and YYNGEE. V trimming: 6 bases; J trimming: 1 base; junction bases outside the gene matches: 12. Thymic material originated from resections removed in the course of corrective heart surgery. It was healthy Finnish infants having corrective surgery for congenital heart defects who were the donors.

Material for sequencing was thymus tissue. The gene calls are TRBV9 and TRBJ2-2; 7 bases map to TRBD1. The clonotype was recovered from a boy in the first two years of life with a congenital heart defect but otherwise immunologically healthy. This CDR3 is CASNTGEGAWNTGELFF. DNA for the CDR3: TGTGCCAGCAACACCGGAGAGGGGGCCTGGAACACCGGGGAGCTGTTTTTT. Full variable domain (outside the CDR3, taken from reference TRBV9 and TRBJ2-2): DSGVTQTPKHLITATGQRVTLRCSPRSGDLSVYWYQQSLDQGLQFLIQYYNGEERAKGNILERFSAQQFPDLHSELNLSSLELGDSALYFCASNTGEGAWNTGELFFGEGSRLTVL.